A single TCR beta chain is shown here with its context. The data are from a study of CD8 T cells in Susac syndrome. Study in general: Sequenced Susac syndrome patients included 5 or 6 with active disease and eight who were in remission. Patients with Susac syndrome were therapy-naive, treated with corticosteroids, or treated with intravenous immunoglobulin alone when blood was collected.

Random hexamers were used to reverse transcribe roughly 0.5 to 1 ug of RNA. immunoSEQ multiplex PCR amplified TCR beta CDR3 across 54 Vbeta, 13 Jbeta. TCRdb used MiXCR to reprocess the immunoSEQ multiplex PCR reads, holding one entry per CDR3 protein. In the table there are 95,000 to 150,000 distinct CDR3 sequences, over 95% of which are singletons. Sequencing targeted TCR beta in T cells from blood (CD8+ and CD4+). The CDR3 covers 14 residues. CDR1 and CDR2 (germline): DFQATT, SNEGSKA (reference sequence). With 6 bases clipped from V and 7 bases from J, the junction kept 9 bases outside the gene matches.

Sequencing was carried out using CD4+ T cells from PBMCs. This TCR derives from a human donor with Susac syndrome. The rearrangement uses TRBV20-1 and TRBJ2-1; 10 nucleotides align to TRBD1. The chain's CDR3 is CSAKRDRGGNEQFF. CDR3 sequence (DNA): TGCAGTGCGAAGAGGGACAGGGGCGGGAATGAGCAGTTCTTC.